The T cell receptor beta chain under discussion was sequenced for a study of OX40 agonist ivuxolimab in advanced cancers. Some background on the complete study: Ivuxolimab, which targeted the costimulatory receptor OX40 (CD134), was an agonistic, fully human IgG2 monoclonal antibody. The point of sequencing TCRbeta in the periphery was to test whether ivuxolimab changed TCR sequence diversity and drove clonal T-cell expansion. A male proportion of almost 85% and a mean age of approximately 60 years, ranging from roughly 20 to 80, were recorded for the dose-escalation cohort. Among the 52 dose-escalation patients, about 19 had hepatocellular carcinoma, roughly 15 melanoma, 9 renal cell carcinoma and 9 head and neck cancer. The paper covers the monotherapy dose-escalation part of the phase I ivuxolimab trial, which included N of about 50 patients. Partial responses occurred in three dose-escalation patients, of whom one had hepatocellular carcinoma and two had cutaneous melanoma. Prior anti-PD-1, anti-PD-L1 or anti-CTLA-4 therapy was permitted, and checkpoint inhibitors had been received by 30% to 40% of dose-escalation patients. Intravenous ivuxolimab was administered to patients every 2 weeks at six dose levels: 0.01, 0.1, 0.3, 1.5, 3 and 10 mg/kg.

Notes on this clone: Its antigen has not been determined. Qualities for individual bases were not recorded, and no much larger clone is one base off.

Patients with autoimmune disease history or receiving systemic immunosuppression were excluded from the trial. Peripheral blood for TCR sequencing was drawn from every dose cohort at baseline, at cycle 4 day 1 and at cycle 7 day 1. The samples were taken from a phase I, first-in-human, multicenter, open-label dose-escalation trial of ivuxolimab. Adults with locally advanced or metastatic melanoma, renal cell carcinoma, hepatocellular carcinoma or head and neck squamous cell carcinoma were enrolled in the trial. Before TCR sequencing, CD4+ and CD8+ T cells were separately sorted from peripheral blood. What the work shows at the level of the full study, not this receptor alone: At doses of 0.1 to 3.0 mg/kg, clonal expansion of both CD4+ and CD8+ blood T cells was observed from baseline to week 6. Antigen specificity was not determined for the clonally expanded peripheral T cells. On average, CD8+ T cells showed more expanded clones than CD4+ T cells after ivuxolimab. Partial responders in the 0.1-3.0 mg/kg groups had among the lowest normalized peripheral clonal expansion, especially among CD8+ T cells. Low levels of normalized T-cell clonal expansion were also shown by some nonresponding patients.

According to the germline V gene (reference sequence), CDR1 reads SEHNR and CDR2 reads FQNEAQ. The CDR3 runs 16 residues from the cysteine to the phenylalanine. Left in the record is the CDR3 DNA by itself, 48 bases read in frame from the first base. V is cut by 6 bases and J by 2 bases, and the space between the germline ends is 20 bases. Genomic DNA was isolated from the sorted cells so that the TCRbeta CDR3 region could be sequenced. TCRbeta CDR3 regions were sequenced using the immunoSEQ Assay. In TCRdb, the immuneACCESS table is reduced to in-frame sequences with V and J assigned. These tables do not hold every clone; where another copy was compared, an unresolved V gene accounts for under half, and the others remain unexplained. The sample table records 45,000 or so clones; around 89% of these occur just once. The ten biggest clones cover 16% of the sample.

The V and J genes are TRBV7-9 and TRBJ2-7; a tentative D call is TRBD2 (5 bases match). The source is an adult with an advanced solid tumor such as melanoma, head and neck, liver or kidney cancer. Sequences were derived from CD4+ or CD8+ T cells sorted from blood, sampled in a trial of the OX40 agonist ivuxolimab. Here is the DNA: TGTGCCAGCAGTTACGACTCGGTGCTAGCCCCCTACGAGCAGTACTTC. Translated, this gives CASSYDSVLAPYEQYF. Supplemented by the reference TRBV7-9 and TRBJ2-7 proteins around the CDR3, the complete variable domain is DTGVSQNPRHKITKRGQNVTFRCDPISEHNRLYWYRQTLGQGPEFLTYFQNEAQLEKSRLLSDRFSAERPKGSFSTLEIQRTEQGDSAMYLCASSYDSVLAPYEQYFGPGTRLTVT.